This record concerns one T cell receptor (beta chain) sequence. Its specificity is unknown. These data come from a study of immune evolution from preneoplasia to lung adenocarcinoma. Findings and caveats of the study: Compared with EGFR-mutant or double wild-type lesions, KRAS-mutant nodules were more clonal.

Resections took place in Japan or China from about 2013 to 2017. The repertoire was sequenced with immunoSEQ multiplex PCR; TCRdb's copy has only in-frame clones and lacks some. In the table there are about 6,500 clones, roughly 80% of which are singletons. Material for sequencing was FFPE invasive lung adenocarcinoma tissue. The sequence came from a person aged 55 to 70 with lung adenocarcinoma.

The DNA of the CDR3 is TGCAGCGTTGTAGCAGAAAACAAAAACATTCAGTACTTC. Protein sequence: CSVVAENKNIQYF. This chain uses TRBV29-1 with TRBJ2-4; D remains ambiguous. Germline V gene data show CDR1 as SQVTM and CDR2 as ANQGSEA. Between the trimmed V and J ends, which lost 4 bases and 3 bases, there was a span of 10 bases. CDR3 length equals 13 residues.